These T cell receptor beta chains were read from a single sample in a study of blood T cell repertoires in COVID-19. Method: immunoSEQ multiplex PCR; TCRdb's copy keeps in-frame clones and lacks some. The table lists a few hundred thousand clones, 80% to 90% of them singletons. Sequencing was performed on PBMCs or T cells enriched from blood (not recorded which). The receptors come from a woman between 45 and 60 years old who had recovered from COVID-19. Both conserved end residues are part of each CDR3. The D gene is left open where the match is weak. Size is stated for part of the rows, as once, few or many counts, or as a class when the clone is expanded.

D gene	J gene	clone size	V gene	CDR3 protein	CDR3 DNA
TRBD2	TRBJ2-2	few	TRBV29-1	CSGAGEGITGELFF	TGCAGCGGTGCTGGGGAGGGGATTACCGGGGAGCTGTTTTTT
-	TRBJ1-2	-	TRBV27	CASSLYGSGEDYGYTF	TGTGCCAGCAGTTTATATGGTTCGGGGGAGGACTATGGCTACACCTTC
TRBD2	TRBJ2-7	-	TRBV14	CASSQRLAGEGEQYF	TGTGCCAGCAGCCAAAGACTAGCGGGAGAAGGCGAGCAGTACTTC
-	TRBJ1-1	once	TRBV12-3/TRBV12-4	CASTTGLNTEAFF	TGTGCCAGCACCACAGGGTTGAACACTGAAGCTTTCTTT
-	TRBJ1-5	once	TRBV29-1	CSVRTGNQPQHF	TGCAGCGTCAGGACAGGCAATCAGCCCCAGCATTTT
TRBD1	TRBJ2-3	-	TRBV5-6	CASSSDRGLGDTQYF	TGTGCCAGCAGTTCGGACAGGGGGCTGGGAGATACGCAGTATTTT
TRBD1	TRBJ2-7	once	TRBV9	CASSVNPRDRGPYEQYF	TGTGCCAGCAGCGTAAATCCCCGGGACAGGGGGCCCTACGAGCAGTACTTC
-	TRBJ1-1	-	TRBV18	CASSPPERDYTEAFF	TGTGCCAGCTCACCACCGGAGAGGGACTACACTGAAGCTTTCTTT
-	TRBJ1-1	-	TRBV5-1	CASSLDYTGTSAWAEAFF	TGCGCCAGCAGCTTGGACTACACCGGGACAAGTGCTTGGGCTGAAGCTTTCTTT
TRBD2	TRBJ2-2	-	TRBV14	CASSQLAGLNTGELFF	TGTGCCAGCAGCCAACTAGCGGGATTGAACACCGGGGAGCTGTTTTTT
TRBD1	TRBJ2-7	-	TRBV15	CATSRVDRAKPYEQYF	TGTGCCACCAGTAGAGTCGACAGGGCCAAACCCTACGAGCAGTACTTC
-	TRBJ1-1	once	TRBV25-1	CASSWRGGAFF	TGTGCCAGCAGCTGGCGGGGTGGCGCTTTCTTT
TRBD2	TRBJ2-1	-	TRBV11-2	CASSLERSGRAYNEQFF	TGTGCCAGCAGCTTAGAGAGGAGCGGGAGGGCCTACAATGAGCAGTTCTTC